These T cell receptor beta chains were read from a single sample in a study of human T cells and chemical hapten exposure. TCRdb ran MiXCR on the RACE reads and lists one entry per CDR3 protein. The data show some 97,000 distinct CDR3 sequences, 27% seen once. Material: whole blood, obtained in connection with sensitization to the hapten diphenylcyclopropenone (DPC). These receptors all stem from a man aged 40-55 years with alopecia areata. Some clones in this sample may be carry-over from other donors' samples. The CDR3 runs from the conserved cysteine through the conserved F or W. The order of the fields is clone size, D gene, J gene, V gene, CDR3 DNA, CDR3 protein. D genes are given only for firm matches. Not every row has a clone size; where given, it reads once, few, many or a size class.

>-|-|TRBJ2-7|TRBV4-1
TGCGCCAGCAGCCAAGAAGGGCAGGGCTTCTACGAGCAGTACTTC
CASSQEGQGFYEQYF
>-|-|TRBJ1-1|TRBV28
TGTGCCAGCAGTGTGACGTACACTGAAGCTTTCTTT
CASSVTYTEAFF
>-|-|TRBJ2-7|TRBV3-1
TGTGCCAGCAGCCAAGGGACCCACGAGCAGTACTTC
CASSQGTHEQYF
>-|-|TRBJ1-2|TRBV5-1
TGCGCCAGCAGTTTGCAGGACGCTTATGGCTACACCTTC
CASSLQDAYGYTF
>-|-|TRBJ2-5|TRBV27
TGTGCCAGCAGTTCCTATCTAGGAATACAAGAGACCCAGTACTTC
CASSSYLGIQETQYF
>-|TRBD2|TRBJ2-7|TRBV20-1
TGCAGTGCCCCCCGACTAGCGGGTCTGGGGTCCTACGAGCAGTACTTC
CSAPRLAGLGSYEQYF
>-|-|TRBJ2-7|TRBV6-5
TGTGCCAGCAGATCCATATACGAGCAGTACTTC
CASRSIYEQYF
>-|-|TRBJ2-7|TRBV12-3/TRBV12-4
TGTGCCAGCAGTGAACTCCTAGAGCAGTACTTC
CASSELLEQYF
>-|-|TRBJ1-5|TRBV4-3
TGCGCCAGCAGCCAAGCGGCGGGGAATCAGCCCCAGCATTTT
CASSQAAGNQPQHF
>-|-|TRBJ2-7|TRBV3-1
TGTGCCAGCAGCCACGAGAGGTTAGGAATCTACGAGCAGTACTTC
CASSHERLGIYEQYF
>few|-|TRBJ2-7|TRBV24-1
TGTGCCGTCGGGGAGGGGGCGTCCTACGAGCAGTACTTC
CAVGEGASYEQYF
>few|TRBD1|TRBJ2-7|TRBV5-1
TGCGCCAGCAGCTCCCGGGACAGGCCCCCCTACGAGCAGTACTTC
CASSSRDRPPYEQYF
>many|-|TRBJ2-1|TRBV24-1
TGTGCCACCAGTGACCCCCTCCGTGAGCAGTTCTTC
CATSDPLREQFF
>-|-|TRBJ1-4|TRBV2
TGTGCCAGCACCCCAGCAACCCGAAGCAACTATGCTAATGAAAAACTGTTTTTT
CASTPATRSNYANEKLFF
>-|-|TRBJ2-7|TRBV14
TGTGCCAGCAGCCTGACAGGAGACTACGAGCAGTACTTC
CASSLTGDYEQYF
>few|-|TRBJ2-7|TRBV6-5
TGTGCCAGCAGTTACTCGGGTAGGGTCGACGAGCAGTACTTC
CASSYSGRVDEQYF
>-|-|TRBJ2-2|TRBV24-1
TGTGCCACCCGGGGAGCCGGGGAGCTGTTTTTT
CATRGAGELFF
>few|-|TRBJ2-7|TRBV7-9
TGTGCCAGCAGGACAGGGACTATGGTCGAGCAGTACTTC
CASRTGTMVEQYF
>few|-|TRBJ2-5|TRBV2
TGTGCCAGCAGTGAAGTTCGCGGCCGTTTAGAGACCCAGTACTTC
CASSEVRGRLETQYF
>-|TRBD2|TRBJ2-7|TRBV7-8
TGTGCCAGCAGCTTAAAAGTAGCGGGTGCCTACGAGCAGTACTTC
CASSLKVAGAYEQYF
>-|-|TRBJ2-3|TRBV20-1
TGCAGTGTAGGGCGGGGTAGGGGAGATACGCAGTATTTT
CSVGRGRGDTQYF
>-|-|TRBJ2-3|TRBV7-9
TGTGCCAGCAACCTTAATAGGGTACCTAGCACAGATACGCAGTATTTT
CASNLNRVPSTDTQYF
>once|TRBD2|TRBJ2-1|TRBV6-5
TGTGCCAGCAGTACCCCCCGGGAGGCCCGCAATGAGCAGTTCTTC
CASSTPREARNEQFF
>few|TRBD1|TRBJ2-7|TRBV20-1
TGCAGTGCTAGACCGGGGACAGGGATCGGCAACGAGCAGTACTTC
CSARPGTGIGNEQYF
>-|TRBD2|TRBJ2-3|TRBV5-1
TGCGCCAGCAGCTTTGGAGCGGGGCTCACTAGCACAGATACGCAGTATTTT
CASSFGAGLTSTDTQYF
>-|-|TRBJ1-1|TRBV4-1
TGCGCCAGCAGCCAGGGTAGAGAGACTGAAGCTTTCTTT
CASSQGRETEAFF
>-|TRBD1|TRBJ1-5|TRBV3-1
TGTGCCAGCAGCCAGGGACAGACAAACCGCAATCAGCCCCAGCATTTT
CASSQGQTNRNQPQHF
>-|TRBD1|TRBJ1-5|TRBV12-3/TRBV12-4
TGTGCCAGCAGTCCACAGGGGGCCCTAAATCAGCCCCAGCATTTT
CASSPQGALNQPQHF
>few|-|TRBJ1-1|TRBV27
TGTGCCAGCAGGAACGGGGGGGTGAACACTGAAGCTTTCTTT
CASRNGGVNTEAFF
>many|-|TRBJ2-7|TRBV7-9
TGTGCCAGCAGCTTAGGAGGGCCACACTACGAGCAGTACTTC
CASSLGGPHYEQYF
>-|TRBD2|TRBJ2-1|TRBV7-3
TGTGCCAGCAGCCCGGGACTAGCGGGCGGAGGGCGCAATGAGCAGTTCTTC
CASSPGLAGGGRNEQFF
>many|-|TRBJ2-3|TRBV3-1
TGTGCCAGCAGCCAAGACCCCACAGGAAGCACAGATACGCAGTATTTT
CASSQDPTGSTDTQYF
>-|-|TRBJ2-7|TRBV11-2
TGTGCCAGCAGCCCATACATGTACGCCTACGAGCAGTACTTC
CASSPYMYAYEQYF
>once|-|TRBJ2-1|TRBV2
TGTGCCAGCAGTCTAACCCCGAACAATGAGCAGTTCTTC
CASSLTPNNEQFF
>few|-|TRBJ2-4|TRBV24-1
TGTGCCACCAGTGATTACCGAAACGGAAACATTCAGTACTTC
CATSDYRNGNIQYF